One sample yielded the 3 T cell receptor beta chains listed below, sequenced in a study of T-cell reconstitution after alpha-beta-depleted transplantation in children. Using unique molecular identifiers, the investigators prepared the TCRbeta library. TCRdb analysed the PCR reads with MiXCR anew, one entry per CDR3 protein. The data show just over 950,000 distinct CDR3 sequences, under 30% seen once. This specimen consisted of PBMCs, mostly from graft donor cells, obtained 360 days after TCRalphabeta/CD19-depleted stem cell transplant. Receptor source: a boy younger than two who had a stem cell transplant for SCID, so the T cells may come from the graft donor.

The V call is TRBV28, the J call TRBJ2-1; tentatively, D is TRBD1 (5 bases). The germline V and J ends were trimmed by 6 bases and 10 bases, with 13 bases remaining between them. Germline CDR1 is MDHEN and CDR2 is SYDVKM. CDR3 length equals 12 residues. CDR3 residues: CASRLGVGEQFF. In DNA form, the CDR3 reads TGTGCCAGCAGGCTAGGGGTGGGGGAGCAGTTCTTC.

This chain uses TRBV12-3 or TRBV12-4 with TRBJ2-2; D not resolved. V was trimmed by 2 bases and J by 5 bases, leaving 15 bases between them. This CDR3 contains 16 residues. CDR3 coding DNA: TGTGCCAGCAGTTTAATTGGGGATTGGTGGACCGGGGAGCTGTTTTTT. Translated, it gives CASSLIGDWWTGELFF.

The V call is TRBV5-1, the J call TRBJ1-4; D gene uncertain. With 3 bases removed from V and 6 bases from J, the gap between germline ends came to 15 bases. The CDR3 contains 15 residues. The germline V gene has CDR1 SGHRS and CDR2 YFSETQ. CDR3 loop: CASSWSSVSHEKLFF. As DNA, the CDR3 is TGCGCCAGCAGCTGGTCAAGCGTCTCCCATGAAAAACTGTTTTTT.